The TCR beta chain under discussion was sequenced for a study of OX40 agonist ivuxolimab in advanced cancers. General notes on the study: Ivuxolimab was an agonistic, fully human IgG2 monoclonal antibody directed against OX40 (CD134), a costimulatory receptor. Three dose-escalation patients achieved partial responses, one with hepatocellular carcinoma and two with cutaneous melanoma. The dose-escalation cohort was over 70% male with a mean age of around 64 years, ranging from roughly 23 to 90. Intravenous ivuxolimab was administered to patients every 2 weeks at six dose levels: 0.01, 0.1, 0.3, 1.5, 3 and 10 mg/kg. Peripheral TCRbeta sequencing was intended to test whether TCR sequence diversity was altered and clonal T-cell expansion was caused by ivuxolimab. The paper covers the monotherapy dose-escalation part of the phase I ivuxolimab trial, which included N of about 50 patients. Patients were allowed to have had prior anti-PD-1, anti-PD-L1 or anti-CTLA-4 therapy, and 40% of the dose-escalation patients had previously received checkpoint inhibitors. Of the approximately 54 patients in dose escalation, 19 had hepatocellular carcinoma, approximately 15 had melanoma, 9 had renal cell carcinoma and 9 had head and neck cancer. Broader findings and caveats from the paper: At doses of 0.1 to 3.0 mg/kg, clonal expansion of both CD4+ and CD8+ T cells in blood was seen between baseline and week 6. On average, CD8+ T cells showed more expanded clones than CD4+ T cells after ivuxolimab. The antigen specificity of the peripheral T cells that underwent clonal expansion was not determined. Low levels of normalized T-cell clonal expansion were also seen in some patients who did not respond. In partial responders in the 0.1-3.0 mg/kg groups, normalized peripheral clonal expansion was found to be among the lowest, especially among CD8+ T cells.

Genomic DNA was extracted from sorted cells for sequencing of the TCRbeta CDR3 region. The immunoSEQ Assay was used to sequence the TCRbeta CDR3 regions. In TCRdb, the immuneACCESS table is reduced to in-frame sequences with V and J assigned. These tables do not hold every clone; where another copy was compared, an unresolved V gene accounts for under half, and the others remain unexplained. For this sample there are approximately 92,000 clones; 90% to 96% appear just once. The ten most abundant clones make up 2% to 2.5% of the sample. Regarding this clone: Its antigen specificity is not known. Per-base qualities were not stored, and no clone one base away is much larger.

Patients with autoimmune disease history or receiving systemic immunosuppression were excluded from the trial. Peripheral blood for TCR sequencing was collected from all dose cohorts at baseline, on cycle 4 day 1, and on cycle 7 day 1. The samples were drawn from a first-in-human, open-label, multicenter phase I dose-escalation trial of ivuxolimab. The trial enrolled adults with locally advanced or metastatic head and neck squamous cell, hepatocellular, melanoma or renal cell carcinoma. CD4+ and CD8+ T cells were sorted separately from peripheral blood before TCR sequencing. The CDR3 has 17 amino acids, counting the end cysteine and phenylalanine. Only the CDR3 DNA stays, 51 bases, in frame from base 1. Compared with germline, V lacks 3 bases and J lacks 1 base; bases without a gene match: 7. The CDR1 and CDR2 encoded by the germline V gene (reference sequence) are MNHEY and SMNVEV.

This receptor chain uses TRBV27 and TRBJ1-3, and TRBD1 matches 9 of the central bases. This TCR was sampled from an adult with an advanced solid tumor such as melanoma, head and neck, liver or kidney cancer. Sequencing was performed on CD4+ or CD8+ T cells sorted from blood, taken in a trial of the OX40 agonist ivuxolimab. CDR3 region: CASSLRGTGTSGNTIYF. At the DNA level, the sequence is TGTGCCAGCAGTTTGAGGGGGACAGGGACGTCTGGAAACACCATATATTTT.